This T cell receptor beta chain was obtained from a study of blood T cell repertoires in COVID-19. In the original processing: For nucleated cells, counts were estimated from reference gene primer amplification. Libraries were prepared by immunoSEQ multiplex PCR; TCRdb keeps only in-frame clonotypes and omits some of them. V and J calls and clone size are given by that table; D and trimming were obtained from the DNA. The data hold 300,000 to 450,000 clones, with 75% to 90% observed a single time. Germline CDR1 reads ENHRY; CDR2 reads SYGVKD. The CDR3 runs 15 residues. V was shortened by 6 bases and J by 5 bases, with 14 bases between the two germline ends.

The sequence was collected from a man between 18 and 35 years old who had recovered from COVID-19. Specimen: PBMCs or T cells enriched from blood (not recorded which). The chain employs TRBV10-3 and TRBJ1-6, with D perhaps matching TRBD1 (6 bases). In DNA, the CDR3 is TGTGCCATCAGGGGTAGGGGGACGGATAATTCACCCCTCCACTTT. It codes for CAIRGRGTDNSPLHF.